Following are 8 T cell receptor beta chains from one sample sequenced in a study of identical twins. TCRdb ran MiXCR on the 5' RACE reads and lists one entry per CDR3 protein. The data contain a few hundred thousand distinct CDR3 sequences, 7.5% to 9.5% of them singletons. The sample was also linked to a second study, of yellow fever vaccine responses in identical twins.

The sequenced sample was CD8+ T cells sorted from blood. The receptors shown here come from a woman aged 18-29 years in good health.

This clonotype was seen repeatedly, ten times or more. The chain carries TRBV14 and TRBJ1-1; maybe TRBD1 (6 bases). V dropped 4 bases and J dropped 4 bases, with 10 bases sitting between them. CDR1 SGHDN and CDR2 FVKESK come from the germline V gene. The CDR3 is 13 amino acids. The CDR3 spells CASSLGGPTEAFF. In nucleotides, the CDR3 is TGTGCCAGCAGCCTTGGGGGCCCCACTGAAGCTTTCTTT.

The genes are TRBV6-5 and TRBJ2-7; TRBD1 is a possible D gene (5 bases). The germline CDR1 and CDR2 sequences are MNHEY and SVGAGI. The V and J ends lost 0 bases and 3 bases respectively, with 9 bases between them. This CDR3 is 14 amino acids long. The CDR3 DNA follows: TGTGCCAGCAGTTACTCAACAGGTAACTACGAGCAGTACTTC. This translates into CASSYSTGNYEQYF.

The chain uses TRBV7-3 and TRBJ1-2; 10 bases agree with TRBD1. The germline gives CDR1 SGHTA, CDR2 FQGTGA. V lost 3 bases to trimming and J lost 3 bases; unmatched junction nucleotides: 22. The CDR3 loop spans 21 amino acids. CDR3 in DNA: TGTGCCAGCAGCTTCACCCTGCCCCCGGGACAGGGGATGAATCTGGACTATGGCTACACCTTC. Translating it yields CASSFTLPPGQGMNLDYGYTF.

The chain is built from TRBV2 and TRBJ1-1; no definite D call. Per the germline V gene, CDR1 is SNHLY and CDR2 is FYNNEI. V lost 7 bases and J 2 bases, leaving 5 bases between the germline ends. CDR3 length: 11 residues. The CDR3 loop is CASTTNTEAFF. The DNA for the CDR3 is TGTGCCAGCACCACAAACACTGAAGCTTTCTTT.

This clonotype was recorded at least ten times. CDR3 in amino acids: CASTDVRGSPLHF. The CDR3 DNA is TGTGCCAGCACCGACGTCAGGGGTTCACCCCTCCACTTT. This sequence joins TRBV5-6 and TRBJ1-6, with D possibly TRBD1 on 6 matching bases. The germline V gene encodes CDR1 SGHDT and CDR2 YYEEEE. The CDR3 contains 13 residues. Trimming took 6 bases from V and 9 from J, leaving 13 bases between them.

The CDR3 region has the DNA TGTGCCAGCGCCCCTTTCGCTGAAGCTTTCTTT. Translating gives CASAPFAEAFF. The V and J genes are TRBV9 and TRBJ1-1, with unresolved D. Trimming cost V 7 bases and J 6 bases, with 10 bases left between them. This CDR3 is built from 11 residues. The germline gives CDR1 SGDLS, CDR2 YYNGEE. The variable domain in full, with the rest retrieved from reference TRBV9 and TRBJ1-1, is DSGVTQTPKHLITATGQRVTLRCSPRSGDLSVYWYQQSLDQGLQFLIQYYNGEERAKGNILERFSAQQFPDLHSELNLSSLELGDSALYFCASAPFAEAFFGQGTRLTVV.

The chain links TRBV28 to TRBJ2-7; 7 positions match TRBD1. The V gene's germline CDR1 is MDHEN and CDR2 SYDVKM. This CDR3 has 16 residues. V dropped 4 bases and J dropped 2; count of bases not matched to a gene: 11. The CDR3 region has the DNA TGTGCCAGCAGTTATATACCGGGACAGCAAACCTACGAGCAGTACTTC. It is translated as CASSYIPGQQTYEQYF.

Ten or more counts support this clonotype. The chain is built from TRBV5-1 and TRBJ2-1; 9 bases map to TRBD2. The CDR3 length is 18 residues. V lost 2 bases to trimming and J lost 0 bases; unmatched junction nucleotides: 9. Germline loops: CDR1 SGHRS, CDR2 YFSETQ. CDR3 protein: CASSFLAGAFSSYNEQFF. The CDR3 nucleotides read TGCGCCAGCAGCTTCTTAGCGGGGGCCTTTAGCTCCTACAATGAGCAGTTCTTC.